One and the same sample provided the 23 T cell receptor beta chains below, sequenced in a study of blood T cell repertoires in COVID-19. TCRdb keeps only in-frame clones here, not all; method: immunoSEQ multiplex PCR. The table includes about 240,000 clones, more than 85% detected once. Sequenced input: peripheral blood. These receptors were collected from a woman in her seventies with active or convalescent COVID-19.

J is TRBJ2-3 and V is TRBV25-1; the match to TRBD1 covers 9 bases. Trimming removed 3 bases from V and 5 bases from J; junction bases left unmatched: 12. Germline CDR1 MGHDK, CDR2 SYGVNS. The CDR3 contains 17 residues. The CDR3 sequence is CASSDLLQDRGVDTQYF. The CDR3 DNA is TGTGCCAGCAGTGACCTCCTTCAGGACAGGGGTGTAGATACGCAGTATTTT.

The chain uses TRBV5-7 and TRBJ2-7, with no clear D. TRBV5-7 is an ORF, with its function uncertain. Trimming left V 4 bases short and J 6 bases short, with 11 bases between. The CDR3 contains 12 residues. Here the CDR3 DNA reads TGTGCCAGCAGCGTAGTGTGGTGCGAGCAGTACTTC. It yields the protein CASSVVWCEQYF.

In its sample, this clone was seen once. This chain links TRBV10-1 with TRBJ1-1; D is ambiguous. The CDR3 covers 13 residues. Between the trimmed V and J ends, which lost 4 bases and 6 bases, there was a span of 12 bases. CDR1 WNHNN and CDR2 SYGVQD come from the germline V gene (reference sequence). The CDR3: CASSGLNGAEAFF. The CDR3 DNA sequence: TGCGCCAGCAGTGGCCTCAACGGTGCTGAAGCTTTCTTT.

The V gene is TRBV6-1, the J gene TRBJ1-5; D possibly corresponds to TRBD1 (6 bases). V was clipped by 2 bases and J by 14 bases, with 22 bases between them. CDR1 is MNHNS and CDR2 is SASEGT in the germline V gene. This CDR3 is built from 15 residues. In DNA, the CDR3 is TGTGCCAGCAGTGAAAGGAGGAAATCTACAGGGCGAGAGCATTTT. Its translation is CASSERRKSTGREHF.

This chain uses TRBV2 with TRBJ2-5; 8 bases are a match to TRBD2. CDR1 is SNHLY, CDR2 FYNNEI, per germline. V trimming: 8 bases; J trimming: 5 bases; junction bases outside the gene matches: 16. The CDR3 totals 16 residues. The CDR3 protein is CASGERSGGWGETQYF. In nucleotides, the CDR3 is TGTGCCAGCGGGGAGCGGAGCGGGGGATGGGGGGAGACCCAGTACTTC.

This clone was seen only a few times. The J gene is TRBJ1-2, the V gene TRBV10-3; D unclear. V lost 0 bases and J 8 bases, leaving 10 bases between the germline ends. Germline-derived CDR1 and CDR2 are ENHRY and SYGVKD. This CDR3 has 13 amino acids. The CDR3 spells CAISESTHRGYTF. The CDR3 DNA sequence: TGTGCCATCAGTGAGTCGACTCACCGGGGCTACACCTTC.

The chain employs TRBV5-1 and TRBJ1-2; D not certain. V lost 2 bases to trimming and J lost 5 bases, with 13 bases between them. The length of the CDR3 is 14 residues. Germline V gene sequence: CDR1 SGHRS, CDR2 YFSETQ. CDR3 loop: CASSFPSEGYGYTF. As DNA, the CDR3 is TGCGCCAGCAGCTTTCCTAGCGAAGGGTATGGCTACACCTTC.

The chain carries TRBV7-9 and TRBJ1-4; D perhaps matches TRBD1 (5 bases). V shed 3 bases and J shed 0 bases, with 8 bases lying between them. The CDR3 spans 15 residues. Germline CDR1 SEHNR, CDR2 FQNEAQ (reference sequence). Here the CDR3 reads CASSFGGSTNEKLFF. CDR3 nucleotide sequence: TGTGCCAGCAGCTTCGGGGGATCAACTAATGAAAAACTGTTTTTT.

This chain joins TRBV5-1 and TRBJ2-1, with 7 bases aligning to TRBD2. Per the germline V gene, CDR1 is SGHRS and CDR2 is YFSETQ. This CDR3 has 15 residues. Losses at the gene ends were 2 bases for V and 0 bases for J; bases not matched to a gene: 2. The CDR3 loop reads CASSLSGVSYNEQFF. CDR3 DNA sequence: TGCGCCAGCAGCTTAAGCGGGGTCTCCTACAATGAGCAGTTCTTC.

The J gene is TRBJ1-3, the V gene TRBV6-5, with a weak D call TRBD1 (6 bases). Germline V gives CDR1 MNHEY, CDR2 SVGAGI. With 6 bases removed from V and 3 bases from J, the gap between germline ends came to 15 bases. There are 15 residues in the CDR3. The CDR3 nucleotides read TGTGCCAGCAGCTACCGGGGGGCTCATGGAAACACCATATATTTT. This codes for CASSYRGAHGNTIYF.

V usage is TRBV5-1 and J usage is TRBJ1-4; D not certain. Germline lookup yields CDR1 SGHRS and CDR2 YFSETQ. Trimming removed 4 bases from V and 0 bases from J, with 13 bases in between. The CDR3 extends over 16 amino acids. The CDR3 sequence is CASSPGLLPTNEKLFF. The CDR3 DNA reads TGCGCCAGCAGCCCCGGACTGTTACCAACTAATGAAAAACTGTTTTTT.

This sequence joins TRBV3-1 (or the pseudogene TRBV3-2) and TRBJ1-3; 7 bases are a match to TRBD1. Losses at the gene ends were 0 bases for V and 1 base for J; bases not matched to a gene: 0. CDR3 size: 15 residues. Germline CDR1 reads LGHDT; CDR2 reads YNNKEL (reference sequence). Here the CDR3 DNA reads TGTGCCAGCAGCCAAGAGGGACAGTCTGGAAACACCATATATTTT. This sequence encodes CASSQEGQSGNTIYF.

This rearrangement joins TRBV7-2 to TRBJ1-6; 7 bases map to TRBD1. Per germline, CDR1 SGHTA and CDR2 FQGNSA. CDR3 length: 15 residues. The J segment lost 13 bases and the V segment lost 6 bases, leaving 15 bases of the junction unmatched. The CDR3 region has the DNA TGTGCCAGCAGATTAACTCAGGGGGTCGAGACGCCCCTCCACTTT. Its translation: CASRLTQGVETPLHF.

The chain carries TRBV5-8 and TRBJ1-3; TRBD1 is a possible D gene (5 bases). V dropped 2 bases and J dropped 3 bases, with 21 bases sitting between them. Germline CDR1 SGHTS, CDR2 YDEGEE. This CDR3 region has 18 residues. CDR3 DNA sequence: TGTGCCAGCAGCTTTGTGGTGTCAGGAGGGGTTAATGGAAACACCATATATTTT. This translates into CASSFVVSGGVNGNTIYF.

The rearrangement uses TRBV6-5 and TRBJ2-7; TRBD1 aligns across 7 bases. Per the germline V gene, CDR1 is MNHEY and CDR2 is SVGAGI. The V and J ends lost 4 bases and 3 bases, in that order; junction bases with no gene match: 9. This CDR3 is built from 15 residues. DNA for the CDR3: TGTGCCAGCAGTTCCTCCGGGACAGTCTACTACGAGCAGTACTTC. It encodes CASSSSGTVYYEQYF.

V is TRBV19 and J is TRBJ1-3, with a tentative D call TRBD1 (6 bases). The V gene's germline CDR1 is LNHDA and CDR2 SQIVND (reference sequence). The CDR3 sequence is 15 residues long. Trimming shortened V by 1 base and J by 8 bases, and 15 bases separated the two germline ends. In DNA, the CDR3 is TGTGCCAGTAGTATAGGGTCAGGGGACGGAGACACCATATATTTT. The encoded protein is CASSIGSGDGDTIYF.

V usage is TRBV28 and J usage is TRBJ1-2; the D is unclear. This CDR3 is 12 amino acids long. Germline loops: CDR1 MDHEN, CDR2 SYDVKM. V was clipped by 8 bases and J by 2 bases, with 9 bases between them. The CDR3 loop reads CASRRANYGYTF. In DNA, the CDR3 is TGTGCCAGCCGGCGGGCCAACTATGGCTACACCTTC.

The CDR3 is CASSEQGWNTEAFF. For the CDR3, the DNA is TGTGCCAGCAGTGAACAGGGGTGGAACACTGAAGCTTTCTTT. The chain employs TRBV6-1 and TRBJ1-1; D is possibly TRBD1 (6 bases). V lost 2 bases and J 1 base, leaving 8 bases between the germline ends. The CDR3 is 14 amino acids. Germline V gene sequence: CDR1 MNHNS, CDR2 SASEGT.

The V and J genes are TRBV14 and TRBJ2-2, with 9 nucleotides matching TRBD2. This CDR3 has 17 residues. Germline CDR1 reads SGHDN; CDR2 reads FVKESK. Trimming at V came to 4 bases and at J to 1 base, leaving 7 bases not matched to a gene. This CDR3 is CASSPLGSGGNTGELFF. Written as DNA, the CDR3 is TGTGCCAGCAGCCCCCTGGGTAGCGGGGGGAACACCGGGGAGCTGTTTTTT.

This clone has a single count. The chain employs TRBV7-9 and TRBJ1-5, with D tentatively TRBD1 (5 bases). Looked up from germline, CDR1 is SEHNR and CDR2 is FQNEAQ (reference sequence). The V gene lost 2 bases and the J gene lost 2 bases, with 19 bases spanning the gap. The CDR3 is made up of 18 amino acids. CDR3 amino acids: CASSLTRVGIQGNQPQHF. The CDR3 nucleotides are TGTGCCAGCAGCTTAACCAGGGTCGGTATTCAGGGCAATCAGCCCCAGCATTTT.

The CDR3 loop is CASSYSAQGNYGYTF. The CDR3 nucleotides are TGTGCCAGCAGTTACTCCGCACAGGGAAATTATGGCTACACCTTC. The genes are TRBV6-5 and TRBJ1-2, with D perhaps matching TRBD1 (6 bases). The CDR3 loop spans 15 amino acids. Trimming removed 0 bases from V and 5 bases from J, with 13 bases in between. CDR1 is MNHEY and CDR2 is SVGAGI in the germline V gene.

The chain is built from TRBV7-9 and TRBJ1-1; D is ambiguous. CDR1 and CDR2 (germline): SEHNR, FQNEAQ (reference sequence). V shed 3 bases and J shed 5 bases, with 13 bases lying between them. The CDR3 contains 14 residues. This CDR3 is CASSLTGSRTEAFF. The CDR3 DNA sequence: TGTGCCAGCAGCTTGACCGGGAGTCGTACTGAAGCTTTCTTT.

The V call is TRBV4-1, the J call TRBJ2-1, with 9 bases aligning to TRBD1. Trimming cost V 4 bases and J 8 bases; bases outside gene matches: 12. CDR1 MGHRA and CDR2 YSYEKL come from the germline V gene. This CDR3 region has 16 residues. The CDR3 protein is CASSRGDGTGSDEQFF. CDR3 in DNA: TGCGCCAGCAGCCGAGGGGACGGGACAGGGTCCGATGAGCAGTTCTTC.